This entry lists 3 T cell receptor beta chains sequenced from one sample in a study of beta chain features in type 1 diabetes. Expressed TCRB transcripts got sequenced, as all isolated RNA was reverse transcribed. Here immunoSEQ multiplex PCR was the method, and the copy in TCRdb shows in-frame clones only, minus some. The table records about 900,000 clones, around a sixth of them present only once. The specimen was naive CD4+ T cells from blood. The receptor set was obtained from a woman in her late teens or twenties in good health.

In this sample, this clone turned up a few times. The chain employs TRBV6-1 and TRBJ2-5; the D is unclear. The CDR3 totals 12 residues. Trimming took off 2 bases at V and 4 bases at J, with 5 bases between the two ends. CDR1 and CDR2 (germline): MNHNS, SASEGT. CDR3 loop: CASSENRETQYF. The DNA of the CDR3 is TGTGCCAGCAGTGAAAATCGAGAGACCCAGTACTTC.

This clone was counted between two and nine times. V is TRBV19 and J is TRBJ2-2, with 9 positions matching TRBD1. The CDR3 runs 15 residues. CDR1 LNHDA and CDR2 SQIVND come from the germline V gene (reference sequence). J gave up 3 bases and V 7 bases, and 6 bases lay outside the gene matches. The DNA of the CDR3 is TGTGCCAGTACCCCGGACAGGGGTTACACCGGGGAGCTGTTTTTT. The encoded protein is CASTPDRGYTGELFF.

This clone was counted a few times. The CDR3 sequence: CASSARTDFDQPQHF. Here the CDR3 DNA reads TGTGCCAGCTCAGCGAGGACAGATTTCGACCAGCCCCAGCATTTT. The chain links TRBV18 to TRBJ1-5; D perhaps matches TRBD1 (6 bases). The germline V and J ends were trimmed by 5 bases and 7 bases, with 18 bases remaining between them. The CDR3 is made up of 15 amino acids. CDR1 and CDR2 from the germline V gene are KGHSH and LQKENI.